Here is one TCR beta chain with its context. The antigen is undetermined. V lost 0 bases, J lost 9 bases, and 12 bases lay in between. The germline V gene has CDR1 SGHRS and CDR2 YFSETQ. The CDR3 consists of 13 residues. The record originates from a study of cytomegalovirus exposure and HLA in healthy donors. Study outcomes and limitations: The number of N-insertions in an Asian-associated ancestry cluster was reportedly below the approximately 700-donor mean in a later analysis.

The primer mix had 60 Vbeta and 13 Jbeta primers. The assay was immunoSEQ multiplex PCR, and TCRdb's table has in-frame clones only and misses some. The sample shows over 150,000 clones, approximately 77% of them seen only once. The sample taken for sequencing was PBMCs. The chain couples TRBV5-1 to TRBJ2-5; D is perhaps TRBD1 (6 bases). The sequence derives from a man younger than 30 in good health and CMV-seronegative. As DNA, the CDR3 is TGCGCCAGCAGCTTGGTTGCAGAGGGGGCCCAGTACTTC. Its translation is CASSLVAEGAQYF.